One T cell receptor beta chain is described in this entry. This record belongs to a study of long-term antiretroviral therapy in people with HIV. CDR1 is LGHNA, CDR2 YNFKEQ, per germline. J was trimmed by 10 bases and V by 4 bases; bases with no gene match: 14. The CDR3 loop spans 17 amino acids. At the survey level, the v3.0 immunoSEQ assay was run. TCRdb's table, derived via immunoSEQ multiplex PCR, lists solely in-frame clones and lacks some. The profile shows 18,000 or so clones, over 75% of them singletons. This TCR came from a woman in her thirties or forties with HIV. J is TRBJ1-6 and V is TRBV4-2, with 9 bases aligning to TRBD1. The sequencing here drew on unsorted PBMCs, taken at the start of antiretroviral therapy, before treatment. As DNA, the CDR3 is TGTGCCAGCAGCCGCTCACCCCCAGGGACAGGGAAGTCACCCCTCCACTTT. It is translated as CASSRSPPGTGKSPLHF.